Listed below are T cell receptor beta chains from one sample, sequenced in a study of blood T cell repertoires in COVID-19. TCRdb's copy holds only in-frame clones and misses some; the assay was immunoSEQ multiplex PCR. Found here are nearly 80,000 clones, around 83% of them singletons; the top ten hold 3.5% to 4%. The sequencing input was peripheral blood. The receptors stem from a man between 50 and 59 years old with acute or convalescent COVID-19. The CDR3 runs from the conserved cysteine through the conserved F or W. D genes are given only for firm matches. The size of a clone is reported for some rows only, either as once, few or many, or as a class for expanded clones.

len	abundance	v_gene	j_gene	d_gene	CDR3aa	CDR3nt
15	once	TRBV6-5	TRBJ2-1	-	CASSPGVGSYNEQFF	TGTGCCAGCAGTCCGGGGGTGGGCTCCTACAATGAGCAGTTCTTC
16	-	TRBV7-6	TRBJ1-1	TRBD1	CASSQTPGQGVTEAFF	TGTGCCAGCAGCCAGACCCCGGGACAGGGCGTTACTGAAGCTTTCTTT
16	few	TRBV19	TRBJ1-6	TRBD1	CASSPGQGVRNSPLHF	TGTGCCAGTAGTCCAGGACAGGGAGTGAGAAATTCACCCCTCCACTTT
12	-	TRBV28	TRBJ2-1	-	CASRLGRNEQFF	TGTGCCAGCAGGCTGGGGCGGAACGAGCAGTTCTTC
15	-	TRBV7-9	TRBJ1-4	-	CASSLLMGGAEKLFF	TGTGCCAGCAGCTTATTAATGGGGGGTGCTGAAAAACTGTTTTTT
15	-	TRBV5-1	TRBJ2-1	TRBD2	CASSSLAGGTNEQFF	TGCGCCAGCAGCTCTCTAGCGGGGGGAACTAATGAGCAGTTCTTC
14	-	TRBV27	TRBJ1-6	-	CASSFGRINSPLHF	TGTGCCAGCAGTTTTGGGAGGATTAATTCACCCCTCCACTTT
14	-	TRBV7-2	TRBJ2-2	TRBD2	CASSPHGGAGELFF	TGTGCCAGCAGCCCCCACGGGGGGGCCGGGGAGCTGTTTTTT
14	-	TRBV9	TRBJ1-6	-	CASSPTAGNSPLHF	TGTGCCAGCAGCCCCACTGCGGGAAATTCACCCCTCCACTTT
13	-	TRBV12-3/TRBV12-4	TRBJ1-5	-	CASSFERNQPQHF	TGTGCCAGCAGTTTTGAGCGAAATCAGCCCCAGCATTTT
16	-	TRBV7-2	TRBJ1-5	-	CASSLGGRGGSQPQHF	TGTGCCAGCAGCTTAGGGGGCCGGGGGGGTAGTCAGCCCCAGCATTTT
14	-	TRBV19	TRBJ1-6	-	CASSFQMGLSPLHF	TGTGCCAGTAGTTTCCAGATGGGCCTTTCACCCCTCCACTTT
15	-	TRBV2	TRBJ1-3	-	CAKNRTISSGNTIYF	TGTGCCAAAAACAGGACGATAAGCTCTGGAAACACCATATATTTT
15	-	TRBV30	TRBJ2-7	-	CASQASSGRSYEQYF	TGTGCCTCCCAAGCGAGTAGCGGCAGATCCTACGAGCAGTACTTC
14	-	TRBV7-2	TRBJ1-2	-	CASSWGREDYGYTF	TGTGCTAGTTCTTGGGGCAGGGAGGACTATGGCTACACCTTC
15	once	TRBV18	TRBJ1-2	TRBD1	CASSPRGQLNYGYTF	TGTGCCAGCTCACCACGGGGACAGCTTAACTATGGCTACACCTTC
14	-	TRBV11-3	TRBJ2-7	-	CASSLEAGIYEQYF	TGTGCCAGCAGCTTAGAAGCAGGGATCTACGAGCAGTACTTC
18	-	TRBV11-3	TRBJ2-1	TRBD2	CASSLDGWGTSGSNEQFF	TGTGCCAGCAGCTTAGATGGGTGGGGGACTAGCGGGAGTAATGAGCAGTTCTTC
13	-	TRBV5-8	TRBJ1-1	-	CASSSGYWTEAFF	TGTGCCAGCAGCTCAGGGTATTGGACTGAAGCTTTCTTT
17	-	TRBV7-9	TRBJ2-3	TRBD2	CASSPVRTSGRPDTQYF	TGTGCCAGCAGCCCGGTCCGGACTAGCGGGAGGCCAGATACGCAGTATTTT
14	-	TRBV5-1	TRBJ2-2	TRBD1	CASSPTGATGELFF	TGCGCCAGCAGCCCTACAGGGGCCACCGGGGAGCTGTTTTTT
12	-	TRBV23-1	TRBJ1-2	-	CASSQRGWGYTF	TGCGCCAGCAGTCAGCGGGGTTGGGGCTACACCTTC
13	-	TRBV2	TRBJ2-5	-	CASSESVWRTQYF	TGTGCCAGCAGTGAAAGCGTTTGGCGGACCCAGTACTTC
15	-	TRBV28	TRBJ1-4	-	CASSVGGNLGEKLFF	TGTGCCAGCTCCGTGGGGGGGAATTTGGGAGAAAAACTGTTTTTT
11	-	TRBV23-1	TRBJ1-2	TRBD1	CASRGGEGYTF	TGCGCCAGCAGAGGGGGCGAGGGCTACACCTTC
14	-	TRBV5-4	TRBJ2-7	-	CASSLSLSSYEQYF	TGTGCCAGCAGCTTGTCCTTGTCCTCCTACGAGCAGTACTTC
18	once	TRBV30	TRBJ2-2	TRBD1	CACGLGQGLTRNTGELFF	TGTGCCTGCGGCCTAGGACAGGGGCTAACGCGGAACACCGGGGAGCTGTTTTTT
13	-	TRBV12-3/TRBV12-4	TRBJ1-1	-	CASSFAGYTEAFF	TGTGCCAGCAGTTTCGCCGGGTACACTGAAGCTTTCTTT
17	-	TRBV28	TRBJ2-1	TRBD2	CASTPGGGGSSYNEQFF	TGTGCCAGCACCCCGGGAGGCGGCGGGAGCTCCTACAATGAGCAGTTCTTC
14	-	TRBV15	TRBJ1-5	-	CATSGGAENQPQHF	TGTGCCACCAGCGGGGGGGCAGAAAATCAGCCCCAGCATTTT